This T cell receptor beta chain was recorded in a study of vaccination and CD4 T cells after COVID-19. Described treatment: roughly 10-day PBMC culture with coronavirus spike peptide pools or control peptides (ViraFEST assay). The germline V gene encodes CDR1 SNHLY and CDR2 FYNNEI. The CDR3 has 12 amino acids. V lost 5 bases to trimming and J lost 4 bases; unmatched junction nucleotides: 1. Sequence data for DNA of cultured CD4+ T cells were generated by the Oncomine TCR Beta short-read assay. TCRdb reprocessed the PCR reads with MiXCR, giving one entry per CDR3 protein. Among around 14,000 distinct CDR3 sequences listed, roughly 60% were seen once. As to this clonotype: Its antigen is as yet unknown.

The sequence came from a human donor who had recovered from COVID-19. The chain couples TRBV2 to TRBJ1-2; 7 bases line up with TRBD1. Sequencing input: CD4+ T cells from blood, cultured in vitro. The CDR3 here is CASSWDSYGYTF. CDR3 nucleotides: TGTGCCAGCAGTTGGGACAGCTATGGCTACACCTTC.